The 26 T cell receptor beta chains reported below all come from one sample, sequenced in a study of CD8+CD57+ T cells in acquired aplastic anemia. Template material for TCR beta VDJ and CDR3 profiling consisted of genomic DNA. TCRdb reprocessed the reads with MiXCR, giving one entry per CDR3 protein. The sample shows some 290,000 distinct CDR3 sequences, 56% of them seen only once. The sample comprised sorted CD4+, CD8+, or CD8+CD57+ T cells (not recorded which) from PBMCs. The receptors come from a human donor with severe aplastic anemia or a healthy control (not recorded which).

On this clonotype: At one end the junction does not follow the germline gene, possibly because of a read error. This chain uses TRBV10-1 with TRBJ1-1, with D maybe TRBD1 (6 bases). Germline V gene lookup returns CDR1 WNHNN and CDR2 SYGVQD (reference sequence). CDR3 length: 14 residues. The CDR3 spells CAISESMGAAEAFF. The CDR3 DNA follows: TGTGCCATCAGTGAGTCTATGGGGGCGGCTGAAGCTTTCTTT.

This clonotype was seen repeatedly, ten times or more. The V and J genes are TRBV2 and TRBJ1-4; D gene uncertain. Trimming cost V 5 bases and J 0 bases, with 10 bases left between them. Germline CDR1 and CDR2: SNHLY and FYNNEI. The CDR3 covers 15 residues. The CDR3 DNA reads TGTGCCAGCAGTCGGGATCCGGCAACTAATGAAAAACTGTTTTTT. It specifies CASSRDPATNEKLFF.

The chain carries TRBV20-1 and TRBJ1-6; possibly TRBD1 for D (5 bases). Germline values: CDR1 DFQATT, CDR2 SNEGSKA (reference sequence). The CDR3 has 15 residues. With 6 bases removed from V and 8 bases from J, the gap between germline ends came to 20 bases. DNA for the CDR3: TGCAGTGCCCCGACAGACTCCTATAGGGATTCACCCCTCCACTTT. This gives the protein CSAPTDSYRDSPLHF.

This clonotype was counted many times. For the CDR3, the DNA is TGCAGTGCCACAGGACTAGCGGGGGGGTGGGGGGGGGAGACCCAGTACTTC. It yields the protein CSATGLAGGWGGETQYF. The chain has TRBV20-1 and TRBJ2-5; 15 bases map to TRBD2. The CDR3 has 17 residues. After removal of 6 bases from V and 5 bases from J, the junction contained 13 bases not matched to a gene. Germline V gene sequence: CDR1 DFQATT, CDR2 SNEGSKA (reference sequence).

This chain connects TRBV12-3 or TRBV12-4 to TRBJ2-7; 9 nucleotides line up with TRBD2. V lost 6 bases, J lost 2 bases, and 8 bases stayed unmatched. This CDR3 is 15 amino acids long. This CDR3 reads CASSYSGSPPYEQYF. Here the CDR3 DNA reads TGTGCCAGCAGCTATAGCGGGAGCCCTCCCTACGAGCAGTACTTC.

The chain links TRBV10-3 to TRBJ2-2; unclear D gene. V was cut by 4 bases and J by 5 bases, with 8 bases left in between. Germline V gene sequence: CDR1 ENHRY, CDR2 SYGVKD. The CDR3 consists of 13 residues. The CDR3: CAISGKDTGELFF. The CDR3 bases are TGTGCCATCAGTGGTAAAGATACCGGGGAGCTGTTTTTT.

This clonotype was detected a few times. Mismatch with germline at one junction end may stem from a read error. The chain is built from TRBV5-1 and TRBJ2-7; 7 bases match TRBD1. CDR1 SGHRS and CDR2 YFSETQ come from the germline V gene. The CDR3 is 14 amino acids. DNA of the CDR3: TGTGCCAGCAGCTTAGCCGGGACAGCCTACGAGCAGTACTTC. Its protein product is CASSLAGTAYEQYF.

This clonotype showed up many times. The CDR3 protein is CASSPPVISEDGYTF. As DNA, the CDR3 is TGTGCCAGCAGCCCCCCCGTTATCTCGGAGGATGGCTACACCTTC. The chain is built from TRBV7-7 and TRBJ1-2; D call uncertain. The ends were cut back, 5 bases at V and 6 bases at J, with 19 bases in the middle. This CDR3 contains 15 residues. Germline-derived CDR1 and CDR2 are SSHAT and FNYEAQ (reference sequence).

The rearrangement uses TRBV15 and TRBJ1-5; 11 bases are a match to TRBD1. The CDR3 spans 17 residues. The V and J ends lost 4 bases and 0 bases, in that order; junction bases with no gene match: 5. Germline lookup yields CDR1 LNHNV and CDR2 YYDKDF (reference sequence). CDR3 amino acids: CATSMGQGEVSNQPQHF. CDR3 in DNA: TGTGCCACCAGCATGGGACAGGGGGAGGTTAGCAATCAGCCCCAGCATTTT. The variable domain in full, with the rest retrieved from reference TRBV15 and TRBJ1-5, is DAMVIQNPRYQVTQFGKPVTLSCSQTLNHNVMYWYQQKSSQAPKLLFHYYDKDFNNEADTPDNFQSRRPNTSFCFLDIRSPGLGDTAMYLCATSMGQGEVSNQPQHFGDGTRLSIL.

The sample holds one count of this clonotype. The rearrangement links TRBV7-2 to TRBJ2-1; a weak D match, TRBD1 (6 bases). Trimming shortened V by 5 bases and J by 11 bases, and 13 bases separated the two germline ends. Germline-derived CDR1 and CDR2 are SGHTA and FQGNSA. This CDR3 is built from 12 residues. The CDR3 nucleotides read TGTGCCAGCAGCCAAAGACAGGTGAAGCAGTTCTTC. This codes for CASSQRQVKQFF.

This clonotype was found a few times. The rearrangement joins TRBV10-3 to TRBJ1-2; TRBD1 matches 7 bases. Germline CDR1 reads ENHRY; CDR2 reads SYGVKD. V lost 4 bases, J lost 4 bases, and 3 bases stayed unmatched. The CDR3 length is 13 residues. CDR3 in amino acids: CAISGGQSYGYTF. CDR3 in DNA: TGTGCCATCAGTGGGGGACAGTCCTATGGCTACACCTTC.

This clonotype was counted ten times or more. The chain has TRBV18 and TRBJ2-6, with unresolved D. Per the germline V gene, CDR1 is KGHSH and CDR2 is LQKENI. Trimming removed 1 base at V and 4 bases at J, with 5 bases between. This CDR3 is 14 amino acids long. The CDR3 DNA reads TGTGCCAGCTCACCACTTCTAGGGGCCAACGTCCTGACTTTC. Amino acid sequence: CASSPLLGANVLTF. The variable domain in full, with the rest retrieved from reference TRBV18 and TRBJ2-6, is NAGVMQNPRHLVRRRGQEARLRCSPMKGHSHVYWYRQLPEEGLKFMVYLQKENIIDESGMPKERFSAEFPKEGPSILRIQQVVRGDSAAYFCASSPLLGANVLTFGAGSRLTVL.

The table lists this clonotype with many counts. The chain couples TRBV15 to TRBJ1-4; D gene ambiguous. The germline CDR1 and CDR2 sequences are LNHNV and YYDKDF (reference sequence). The germline V and J ends were trimmed by 1 base and 4 bases, with 10 bases remaining between them. The CDR3 is made up of 15 amino acids. The CDR3 spells CATSRGRRDNEKLFF. The DNA of the CDR3 is TGTGCCACCAGCAGAGGGAGAAGGGATAATGAAAAACTGTTTTTT.

This clonotype was counted a few times. The rearrangement joins TRBV9 to TRBJ1-6, with no clear D. The CDR3 has 15 amino acids. CDR1 SGDLS and CDR2 YYNGEE come from the germline V gene. The germline V and J ends were trimmed by 3 bases and 11 bases, with 18 bases remaining between them. CDR3 in DNA: TGTGCCAGCAGCGAGGTTTCGAGGCCCTTTCCACCCCTCCACTTT. Protein sequence: CASSEVSRPFPPLHF.

This rearrangement joins TRBV29-1 to TRBJ1-1; 8 nucleotides line up with TRBD1. Germline V lookup: CDR1 SQVTM, CDR2 ANQGSEA. The V and J ends lost 3 bases and 4 bases, in that order; junction bases with no gene match: 4. The CDR3 covers 13 residues. Written as DNA, the CDR3 is TGCAGCGTTGAGGCCGACAGGGGCACTGAAGCTTTCTTT. Residues: CSVEADRGTEAFF.

On this clonotype itself: A read error is likely, as this CDR3 ends without the conserved phenylalanine or tryptophan. No DNA is shown, since the ends of the CDR3 on it are uncertain; the CDR3 is the one TCRdb lists. The J gene is TRBJ2-6, the V gene TRBV20-1. The CDR3 spans 9 residues, counting both ends. Germline CDR1 DFQATT, CDR2 SNEGSKA (reference sequence). The CDR3 loop reads CSARDERTS.

This clonotype was detected a few times. The V and J genes are TRBV6-5 and TRBJ2-7; TRBD1 aligns across 7 bases. Germline loops: CDR1 MNHEY, CDR2 SVGAGI. The ends lost 6 bases at V and 7 bases at J; junction bases unmatched: 12. The CDR3 totals 14 residues. The CDR3 DNA sequence: TGTGCCAGCAGAACAGGGGTAGTACCGTGGGAGCAGTACTTC. Translating it yields CASRTGVVPWEQYF.

Worth noting for this clonotype: One end of the junction fails to match germline, which may point to a read error. CDR3 amino acids: CASSVGGFGSLLF. The CDR3 region has the DNA TGTGCCAGCAGTGTTGGGGGCTTTGGATCTCTGTTATTC. The chain is built from TRBV9 and TRBJ2-1, with D tentatively TRBD1 (6 bases). CDR1 and CDR2 from the germline V gene are SGDLS and YYNGEE. The CDR3 is made up of 13 amino acids.

The V and J genes are TRBV29-1 and TRBJ2-1; 12 bases line up with TRBD2. Germline loops: CDR1 SQVTM, CDR2 ANQGSEA. This CDR3 has 17 amino acids. The J segment lost 0 bases and the V segment lost 8 bases, leaving 11 bases of the junction unmatched. The CDR3 is CSSTGTSGSSSYNEQFF. CDR3 nucleotide sequence: TGCAGCTCCACCGGGACTAGCGGGTCGAGCTCCTACAATGAGCAGTTCTTC.

The chain joins TRBV12-3 or TRBV12-4 to TRBJ2-5; D is unresolved. This CDR3 is 15 amino acids long. V was clipped by 4 bases and J by 5 bases, with 17 bases between them. CDR3: CASSYGDTVVETQYF. The CDR3 DNA sequence: TGTGCCAGCAGTTATGGGGATACGGTAGTGGAGACCCAGTACTTC.

The rearrangement joins TRBV24-1 to TRBJ1-3; TRBD1 matches 7 bases. The CDR3 sequence is 14 residues long. J lost 4 bases, V lost 5 bases, and 4 bases had no gene match. The germline gives CDR1 KGHDR, CDR2 SFDVKD. The CDR3 DNA sequence: TGTGCCACCAGTGTGACAGGGAGCGGAAACACCATATATTTT. Its translation: CATSVTGSGNTIYF.

A few counts support this clonotype. The chain recombines TRBV15 with TRBJ2-5; no definite D call. Trimming removed 2 bases from V and 2 bases from J, with 6 bases in between. The CDR3 is 13 residues long. Germline V gene data show CDR1 as LNHNV and CDR2 as YYDKDF (reference sequence). The CDR3, as DNA: TGTGCCACCAGCAGACAGCTACAAGAGACCCAGTACTTC. Its protein is CATSRQLQETQYF.

The J gene is TRBJ2-3, the V gene TRBV20-1, with TRBD1 matching 9 bases. This CDR3 is 15 amino acids long. Trimming removed 4 bases from V and 3 bases from J; junction bases left unmatched: 8. CDR1 DFQATT and CDR2 SNEGSKA come from the germline V gene (reference sequence). CDR3 sequence reads: CSATPGTGSTDTQYF. The CDR3 DNA sequence: TGCAGTGCTACCCCCGGGACAGGGAGTACAGATACGCAGTATTTT.

This chain links TRBV19 with TRBJ2-7; 8 bases agree with TRBD1. The J segment lost 5 bases and the V segment lost 7 bases, leaving 7 bases of the junction unmatched. The V gene's germline CDR1 is LNHDA and CDR2 SQIVND (reference sequence). The CDR3 spans 13 residues. The CDR3 here is CASKEQGEHEQYF. The CDR3, as DNA: TGTGCCAGTAAGGAACAGGGGGAGCACGAGCAGTACTTC.

J is TRBJ2-1 and V is TRBV5-1, with 14 bases that match TRBD2. V lost 4 bases and J lost 6; bases outside the gene matches: 3. The CDR3 loop spans 15 amino acids. The V gene's germline CDR1 is SGHRS and CDR2 YFSETQ. The CDR3 is CASSPGTSGSNEQFF. In DNA form, the CDR3 reads TGCGCCAGCAGCCCCGGGACTAGCGGGAGCAATGAGCAGTTCTTC.

The chain employs TRBV29-1 and TRBJ1-2; maybe TRBD1 (6 bases). The V and J ends lost 1 base and 4 bases respectively, with 16 bases between them. From germline, CDR1 is SQVTM and CDR2 ANQGSEA. The CDR3 is 15 amino acids. CDR3 sequence (DNA): TGCAGCGTTGAAGTTGTGGGGGCTGGGGGCTATGGCTACACCTTC. This codes for CSVEVVGAGGYGYTF.